These T cell receptor beta chains were read from a single sample in a study of blood T cells in healthy people across ages. TCRdb processed the 5' RACE reads anew with MiXCR; each CDR3 protein has one entry. The sample has about a million distinct CDR3 sequences, about 44% seen once. Sequencing was performed on blood. These receptors all stem from a man aged 25-40 years in good health. Both conserved end residues are part of each CDR3. The D gene is left open where the match is weak. Size is omitted from some rows. Given values are once, few, many or a class for expanded clones.

D gene	V gene	J gene	clone size	CDR3 protein	CDR3 DNA
.	TRBV20-1	TRBJ2-5	few	CSAPRGLQETQYF	TGCAGTGCTCCCCGGGGCCTCCAAGAGACCCAGTACTTC
.	TRBV7-9	TRBJ2-1	.	CASSFGGRGSYNEQFF	TGTGCCAGCAGCTTCGGTGGCAGGGGCTCCTACAATGAGCAGTTCTTC
.	TRBV20-1	TRBJ1-6	.	CSARDAGEGSPLHF	TGCAGTGCTAGAGATGCGGGGGAGGGTTCACCCCTCCACTTT
.	TRBV29-1	TRBJ1-1	.	CSVEDQQGTEAFF	TGCAGCGTTGAAGATCAACAGGGTACTGAAGCTTTCTTT
.	TRBV10-3	TRBJ2-7	few	CAITPSREDEQYF	TGTGCCATTACCCCTTCGAGGGAAGACGAGCAGTACTTC
.	TRBV6-2/TRBV6-3	TRBJ2-6	.	CASSVPLVFWTTSGANVLTF	TGTGCCAGCAGTGTGCCCCTAGTATTCTGGACAACCTCTGGGGCCAACGTCCTGACTTTC
.	TRBV6-2/TRBV6-3	TRBJ1-5	.	CASSVSVSQPQHF	TGTGCCAGCAGTGTCAGTGTCAGCCAGCCCCAGCATTTT
TRBD1	TRBV9	TRBJ1-4	few	CASSSTRTGVEKLFF	TGTGCCAGCAGCTCCACTCGGACAGGGGTCGAAAAACTGTTTTTT
TRBD1	TRBV10-3	TRBJ2-5	few	CAISESGQGQETQYF	TGTGCCATCAGTGAGTCTGGACAGGGCCAAGAGACCCAGTACTTC
.	TRBV25-1	TRBJ1-1	.	CASIGRKNTEAFF	TGTGCCAGCATCGGACGGAAGAACACTGAAGCTTTCTTT
TRBD2	TRBV9	TRBJ2-3	.	CASSTGLAGGPASTDTQYF	TGTGCCAGCAGCACGGGACTAGCGGGGGGCCCAGCCAGCACAGATACGCAGTATTTT
.	TRBV7-3	TRBJ1-1	.	CTSSPYVLTEAFF	TGTACCAGCAGCCCTTACGTACTAACTGAAGCTTTCTTT
.	TRBV7-2	TRBJ2-7	.	CASSVTGIYSYEQYF	TGTGCCAGCAGCGTGACAGGTATCTACTCCTACGAGCAGTACTTC
.	TRBV20-1	TRBJ2-3	.	CSASLDLDTQYF	TGCAGTGCTAGCCTCGACCTAGATACGCAGTATTTT
.	TRBV12-3/TRBV12-4	TRBJ2-7	few	CATTFGAYEQYF	TGTGCCACCACCTTTGGGGCCTACGAGCAGTACTTC
.	TRBV7-8	TRBJ2-2	.	CASSQTGHTGELFF	TGTGCCAGCAGCCAAACAGGGCACACCGGGGAGCTGTTTTTT
TRBD2	TRBV9	TRBJ2-1	.	CASSVVPSGGAYNEQFF	TGTGCCAGCAGCGTAGTCCCCAGCGGGGGGGCCTACAATGAGCAGTTCTTC
.	TRBV20-1	TRBJ2-7	many	CSARGDKIYEQYF	TGCAGTGCTAGAGGGGACAAAATCTACGAGCAGTACTTC
TRBD1	TRBV7-9	TRBJ1-1	few	CASSAAGGWNTEAFF	TGTGCCAGCAGCGCCGCAGGGGGCTGGAACACTGAAGCTTTCTTT
TRBD2	TRBV20-1	TRBJ2-7	.	CSARLLAGPYEQYF	TGCAGTGCTAGGCTTCTAGCGGGGCCCTACGAGCAGTACTTC
TRBD1	TRBV7-8	TRBJ1-3	.	CASSLMGQGVFSGNTIYF	TGTGCCAGCAGCTTAATGGGACAGGGAGTATTCTCTGGAAACACCATATATTTT
TRBD1	TRBV20-1	TRBJ2-7	few	CSAIPLGDRVYEQYF	TGCAGTGCTATCCCGCTAGGGGACAGGGTCTACGAGCAGTACTTC
.	TRBV9	TRBJ2-7	.	CASSETPGTAYEQYF	TGTGCCAGCAGCGAGACCCCCGGGACTGCCTACGAGCAGTACTTC
.	TRBV6-2/TRBV6-3	TRBJ1-1	.	CASSYSVAGVDTEAFF	TGTGCCAGCAGTTACTCGGTGGCAGGGGTCGACACTGAAGCTTTCTTT
TRBD2	TRBV9	TRBJ2-5	few	CASSVDALTSGLQETQYF	TGTGCCAGCAGCGTAGACGCCCTTACTAGCGGCCTCCAAGAGACCCAGTACTTC
.	TRBV20-1	TRBJ2-2	.	CSARDAPGAATGELFF	TGCAGTGCTAGAGATGCCCCGGGGGCGGCCACCGGGGAGCTGTTTTTT
.	TRBV6-2/TRBV6-3	TRBJ2-7	.	CASSYEPGRIYEQYF	TGTGCCAGCAGTTACGAGCCAGGGCGGATCTACGAGCAGTACTTC
.	TRBV12-3/TRBV12-4	TRBJ2-5	.	CASSVDHGTQYF	TGTGCCAGCAGCGTCGACCACGGGACCCAGTACTTC
.	TRBV4-1	TRBJ1-6	.	CASSQDRVQSSYNSPLHF	TGCGCCAGCAGCCAAGATCGGGTCCAGAGCTCCTATAATTCACCCCTCCACTTT
.	TRBV20-1	TRBJ2-5	.	CSADDGEKTQYF	TGCAGTGCCGACGACGGGGAAAAGACCCAGTACTTC
.	TRBV20-1	TRBJ2-7	.	CSASSVSHYEQYF	TGCAGTGCTAGCTCAGTATCCCACTACGAGCAGTACTTC
.	TRBV2	TRBJ2-7	.	CASSEVPSPYNEQYF	TGTGCCAGCAGTGAAGTGCCTTCCCCCTACAATGAGCAGTACTTC
.	TRBV6-5	TRBJ2-5	many	CASSYGTIETQYF	TGTGCCAGCAGTTACGGGACAATTGAGACCCAGTACTTC
.	TRBV29-1	TRBJ1-2	.	CSVELGTNYGYTF	TGCAGCGTTGAACTGGGTACAAACTATGGCTACACCTTC
.	TRBV4-3	TRBJ2-1	.	CASSQDRGQEQFF	TGCGCCAGCAGCCAAGATCGAGGGCAGGAGCAGTTCTTC
.	TRBV4-1	TRBJ1-1	.	CASSQDREMNTEAFF	TGCGCCAGCAGCCAGGACAGAGAAATGAACACTGAAGCTTTCTTT
.	TRBV3-1	TRBJ1-2	.	CASSQDSGGYTF	TGTGCCAGCAGCCAAGATTCGGGCGGCTACACCTTC
TRBD2	TRBV27	TRBJ2-1	few	CATLSGVDNEQFF	TGTGCCACCCTTAGCGGGGTCGACAATGAGCAGTTCTTC
.	TRBV5-1	TRBJ2-7	.	CASSLRQAGEQYF	TGCGCCAGCAGCTTACGACAGGCAGGGGAGCAGTACTTC
TRBD1	TRBV7-2	TRBJ2-6	few	CASSFLQGSVVSGANVLTF	TGTGCCAGCAGCTTCTTACAGGGGTCGGTCGTGTCTGGGGCCAACGTCCTGACTTTC
.	TRBV29-1	TRBJ2-7	.	CSVSGTSSYEQYF	TGCAGCGTTTCCGGGACATCCTCCTACGAGCAGTACTTC
.	TRBV4-3	TRBJ2-7	.	CASSQAGHTSYEQYF	TGCGCCAGCAGCCAAGCGGGACACACATCCTACGAGCAGTACTTC
.	TRBV25-1	TRBJ1-1	few	CASSEYEGMNTEAFF	TGTGCCAGCAGTGAATATGAGGGCATGAACACTGAAGCTTTCTTT
TRBD2	TRBV28	TRBJ2-4	few	CASSLGASGVLAKNIQYF	TGTGCCAGCAGTTTGGGGGCTAGCGGGGTCCTAGCCAAAAACATTCAGTACTTC
.	TRBV4-1	TRBJ2-3	few	CASSPSGTQDTDTQYF	TGCGCCAGCAGCCCCTCCGGGACACAAGACACAGATACGCAGTATTTT
.	TRBV4-1	TRBJ2-1	.	CASSQEGRGLDEQFF	TGCGCCAGCAGCCAAGAGGGCAGGGGTTTGGATGAGCAGTTCTTC
.	TRBV3-1	TRBJ1-6	.	CASSLREVRSPLHF	TGTGCCAGCAGCCTCCGCGAGGTCCGGTCACCCCTCCACTTT